Below are 16 T cell receptor beta chains sequenced from a single sample in a study of blood T cell repertoires in COVID-19. Using immunoSEQ multiplex PCR, the repertoire was profiled, and TCRdb retains in-frame clones only, with some absent. The data show fewer than 450,000 clones, about 92% seen once. The sequencing sample was made of PBMCs or T cells enriched from blood (not recorded which). Receptors originate from a young man who had recovered from COVID-19.

This clone was detected a few times. The chain employs TRBV29-1 and TRBJ2-7, with TRBD1 matching 10 bases. Germline loops: CDR1 SQVTM, CDR2 ANQGSEA. The CDR3 covers 15 residues. V trimming: 6 bases; J trimming: 5 bases; junction bases outside the gene matches: 13. The DNA for the CDR3 is TGCAGCGTCGCCCTGGCAGGGGACAGGGGAGACGAGCAGTACTTC. This codes for CSVALAGDRGDEQYF.

The chain couples TRBV5-1 to TRBJ2-2; D call uncertain. This CDR3 is 13 amino acids long. V was pared by 3 bases and J by 2 bases, with 5 bases between. CDR1 is SGHRS and CDR2 is YFSETQ in the germline V gene. The CDR3 sequence is CASSYPNTGELFF. Written as DNA, the CDR3 is TGCGCCAGCAGCTATCCTAACACCGGGGAGCTGTTTTTT.

V is TRBV27 and J is TRBJ1-4; the D gene is possibly TRBD1 (5 bases). Germline CDR1 and CDR2: MNHEY and SMNVEV (reference sequence). V was clipped by 6 bases and J by 9 bases, with 14 bases between them. CDR3 length: 13 residues. Here the CDR3 reads CASREIDSKKLFF. The CDR3 region has the DNA TGTGCCAGCAGAGAGATTGACAGTAAAAAACTGTTTTTT.

The chain is built from TRBV19 and TRBJ2-5; D unclear. The CDR3 loop spans 11 amino acids. Per germline, CDR1 LNHDA and CDR2 SQIVND (reference sequence). Trimming removed 4 bases at V and 8 bases at J, with 8 bases between. The CDR3 nucleotides are TGTGCCAGTAGTAATCGAGTAACCCAGTACTTC. It translates to CASSNRVTQYF.

The rearrangement uses TRBV6-6 and TRBJ2-1; 10 bases agree with TRBD1. V dropped 4 bases and J dropped 5; count of bases not matched to a gene: 5. CDR3 length equals 15 residues. Germline CDR1 and CDR2: MNHNY and SVGAGI (reference sequence). Written as DNA, the CDR3 is TGTGCCAGCAGTTTGGGGACAGGGGCCCACAATGAGCAGTTCTTC. This translates into CASSLGTGAHNEQFF.

The chain employs TRBV6-5 and TRBJ1-1; D not certain. The CDR3 spans 14 residues. V lost 8 bases and J lost 7, with 20 bases in between. The V gene's germline CDR1 is MNHEY and CDR2 SVGAGI. The DNA for the CDR3 is TGTGCCAGCGGTCCCCCCTGGAGGACCAGTGAAGCTTTCTTT. Encoded protein: CASGPPWRTSEAFF.

The chain combines TRBV9 with TRBJ1-1; 7 bases map to TRBD1. V shed 3 bases, J shed 1 base, and the junction held 6 bases outside the gene matches. The CDR3 runs to 15 residues. Germline CDR1 SGDLS, CDR2 YYNGEE. In DNA form, the CDR3 reads TGTGCCAGCAGCGCAGGGGGAGAAGGGAACACTGAAGCTTTCTTT. Translated: CASSAGGEGNTEAFF.

This clone was found once. The chain employs TRBV7-9 and TRBJ1-3; D perhaps matches TRBD1 (5 bases). Germline loops: CDR1 SEHNR, CDR2 FQNEAQ (reference sequence). The V end was cut by 4 bases, the J end by 1 base, with 11 bases between. This CDR3 has 15 residues. The DNA for the CDR3 is TGTGCCAGCAGCTCGACAGCCGAGTCTGGAAACACCATATATTTT. Translating it yields CASSSTAESGNTIYF.

The rearrangement links TRBV18 to TRBJ1-1, with 7 bases that match TRBD1. The CDR3 consists of 15 residues. Germline values: CDR1 KGHSH, CDR2 LQKENI. Trimming cost V 3 bases and J 1 base; bases outside gene matches: 5. The CDR3 DNA reads TGTGCCAGCTCACCCGCGGGACAGAGGAACACTGAAGCTTTCTTT. Translated, it gives CASSPAGQRNTEAFF.

The chain uses TRBV5-6 and TRBJ2-3, with D tentatively TRBD1 (6 bases). The CDR3 runs to 15 residues. Germline CDR1 SGHDT, CDR2 YYEEEE. V was cut by 5 bases and J by 0 bases, with 13 bases left in between. CDR3 amino acids: CASRYRVSSTDTQYF. For the CDR3, the DNA is TGTGCCAGCAGGTACAGGGTTTCTAGCACAGATACGCAGTATTTT.

V is TRBV5-1 and J is TRBJ2-1, with TRBD1 identical over 10 bases. J gave up 3 bases and V 0 bases, and 3 bases lay outside the gene matches. Per the germline V gene, CDR1 is SGHRS and CDR2 is YFSETQ. The CDR3 runs to 16 residues. The CDR3 DNA reads TGCGCCAGCAGCTTGGCCGGGGACAGGGGCTACAATGAGCAGTTCTTC. It yields the protein CASSLAGDRGYNEQFF.

V usage is TRBV6-6 and J usage is TRBJ2-7; D gene unclear. Germline CDR1 is MNHNY and CDR2 is SVGAGI (reference sequence). V was trimmed by 8 bases and J by 1 base, leaving 12 bases between them. CDR3 size: 13 residues. CDR3 nucleotide sequence: TGTGCCAGCGAGTACTTAGCTTCCTACGAGCAGTACTTC. Translation: CASEYLASYEQYF.

The genes are TRBV5-5 and TRBJ2-1, with 7 bases aligning to TRBD2. Trimming took 1 base from V and 3 from J; bases not matched to a gene: 10. Germline values: CDR1 SGHKS, CDR2 YYEKEE (reference sequence). The CDR3 runs to 17 residues. The CDR3 spells CASSLNVGGVFYNEQFF. In nucleotides, the CDR3 is TGTGCCAGCAGCTTGAATGTTGGGGGGGTCTTCTACAATGAGCAGTTCTTC.

The genes are TRBV18 and TRBJ1-2; D is unclear. Between the trimmed V and J ends, which lost 2 bases and 2 bases, there was a span of 6 bases. The CDR3 covers 13 residues. Germline CDR1 and CDR2: KGHSH and LQKENI. CDR3 region: CASSPMGNYGYTF. The CDR3 nucleotides are TGTGCCAGCTCACCAATGGGCAACTATGGCTACACCTTC.

This chain links TRBV5-4 with TRBJ1-4; 8 bases match TRBD1. The junction had 9 bases not matched to a gene; V was cut back by 4 bases and J by 7 bases. Germline CDR1 SGHNT, CDR2 YYREEE (reference sequence). This CDR3 spans 15 amino acids. CDR3 region: CASSTTGGRSEKLFF. CDR3 coding DNA: TGTGCCAGCAGCACTACAGGGGGTAGGAGTGAAAAACTGTTTTTT.

The chain joins TRBV5-1 to TRBJ1-6; D might be TRBD1 (6 bases). The germline CDR1 and CDR2 sequences are SGHRS and YFSETQ. The CDR3 runs to 13 residues. Trimming left V 4 bases short and J 14 bases short, with 16 bases between. Written as DNA, the CDR3 is TGCGCCAGCAGCCTCGGACAGAAAGAGACCCTCCACTTT. This translates into CASSLGQKETLHF.